This T cell receptor beta chain was captured by sequencing in a study of cytomegalovirus exposure and HLA in healthy donors. Study conclusions and caveats: Earlier analysis found most TCR beta V segments productive about 87% or about 30% of the time. On later analysis, the bulk of CMV-associated TCR beta chains appeared to be HLA-restricted. Highly shared variants forming one cluster were likely a sequencing artifact.

In the case of this clone: Its target is not known.

60 Vbeta and 13 Jbeta primers were used in PCR. Produced via immunoSEQ multiplex PCR; TCRdb's table is partial and in-frame only. The data show roughly 190,000 clones, approximately 79% seen once. The CDR3 spans 15 residues. The junction had 6 bases not matched to a gene; V was cut back by 5 bases and J by 3 bases. CDR1 and CDR2 (germline): SGHTA, FQGNSA. This receptor was obtained from a man aged 40-49 years in good health and CMV-seropositive. The chain uses TRBV7-2 and TRBJ2-2; 7 bases match TRBD1. Sequencing input: PBMCs. CDR3 bases: TGTGCCAGCAGCCCCCGGGACAGCTACACCGGGGAGCTGTTTTTT. This gives the protein CASSPRDSYTGELFF.